The 32 T cell receptor beta chains below were found in one sample sequenced in a study of CD8 T cells in Susac syndrome. Random-hexamer reverse transcription was applied to roughly 0.5 to 1 ug RNA. TCRdb recomputed calls from the immunoSEQ multiplex PCR reads with MiXCR, one row per CDR3 protein. Among 200,000 to 300,000 distinct CDR3 sequences, around 93% were seen once, and the ten largest hold around 0.07%. Sequenced input: CD4+ T cells from PBMCs. The source is a human donor with multiple sclerosis.

The chain has TRBV3-1 and TRBJ2-3; D is undetermined. This CDR3 is built from 14 residues. Germline V gene data show CDR1 as LGHDT and CDR2 as YNNKEL (reference sequence). V shed 1 base and J shed 5 bases, with 10 bases lying between them. The CDR3 DNA sequence: TGTGCCAGCAGCCAAGTCATTAGTTTAGATACGCAGTATTTT. Protein: CASSQVISLDTQYF.

This clonotype was seen a few times. The chain carries TRBV5-4 and TRBJ1-3; D gene ambiguous. CDR1 is SGHNT and CDR2 is YYREEE in the germline V gene (reference sequence). V gave up 0 bases and J gave up 3 bases, with 1 base separating them. This CDR3 spans 12 amino acids. Here the CDR3 DNA reads TGTGCCAGCAGCTTGGATGGAAACACCATATATTTT. This gives the protein CASSLDGNTIYF.

The V call is TRBV24-1, the J call TRBJ2-1; 7 bases agree with TRBD1. Germline lookup yields CDR1 KGHDR and CDR2 SFDVKD. V dropped 8 bases and J dropped 3; count of bases not matched to a gene: 15. This CDR3 contains 17 residues. CDR3 in amino acids: CATKPSDRDIHYNEQFF. For the CDR3, the DNA is TGTGCCACCAAACCTTCCGACAGGGACATCCACTACAATGAGCAGTTCTTC.

This clonotype was seen once. The gene calls are TRBV30 and TRBJ1-5; tentative D call: TRBD1 (6 bases). With 1 base removed from V and 2 bases from J, the gap between germline ends came to 21 bases. Germline V lookup: CDR1 GTSNPN, CDR2 SVGIG (reference sequence). The CDR3 extends over 18 amino acids. CDR3 sequence: CAWSDPQGGGRGNQPQHF. The CDR3 nucleotides are TGTGCCTGGAGTGATCCCCAAGGGGGGGGACGGGGCAATCAGCCCCAGCATTTT. Drawing the rest from reference TRBV30 and TRBJ1-5, the complete variable domain is SQTIHQWPATLVQPVGSPLSLECTVEGTSNPNLYWYRQAAGRGLQLLFYSVGIGQISSEVPQNLSASRPQDRQFILSSKKLLLSDSGFYLCAWSDPQGGGRGNQPQHFGDGTRLSIL.

The gene calls are TRBV7-2 and TRBJ1-5; 7 nucleotides line up with TRBD1. The J segment lost 4 bases and the V segment lost 0 bases, leaving 3 bases of the junction unmatched. CDR1 is SGHTA and CDR2 is FQGNSA in the germline V gene. The CDR3 is 15 amino acids. The DNA of the CDR3 is TGTGCCAGCAGCTTAGCGGGGGGACAGAATCAGCCCCAGCATTTT. Its protein is CASSLAGGQNQPQHF.

The rearrangement joins TRBV20-1 to TRBJ1-2; tentatively, D is TRBD1 (5 bases). The CDR3 length is 14 residues. V lost 0 bases to trimming and J lost 3 bases, with 11 bases between them. Germline V gene data show CDR1 as DFQATT and CDR2 as SNEGSKA (reference sequence). The CDR3 nucleotides read TGCAGTGCTAGAGATCTGGGACGAGACTATGGCTACACCTTC. Its protein product is CSARDLGRDYGYTF.

Only a few counts were recorded for this clonotype. The gene calls are TRBV12-3 or TRBV12-4 and TRBJ1-3; D not resolved. V was clipped by 4 bases and J by 0 bases, with 7 bases between them. The CDR3 spans 14 residues. The CDR3 nucleotides read TGTGCCAGCAGTTCAGGTACCTCTGGAAACACCATATATTTT. Protein: CASSSGTSGNTIYF.

The chain couples TRBV5-1 to TRBJ2-1; D call uncertain. Deletions cut 0 bases from V and 8 bases from J, with 12 bases between. CDR1 and CDR2 (germline): SGHRS, YFSETQ. This CDR3 is 14 amino acids long. CDR3 coding DNA: TGCGCCAGCAGCTTGGGGGCCAGGCTGGATGAGCAGTTCTTC. Amino acids: CASSLGARLDEQFF.

This clonotype is a singleton in its sample. The chain employs TRBV27 and TRBJ2-6; unclear D gene. Trimming shortened V by 3 bases and J by 2 bases, and 11 bases separated the two germline ends. Germline V lookup: CDR1 MNHEY, CDR2 SMNVEV (reference sequence). The CDR3 spans 16 residues. The chain's CDR3 is CASSFRGLAGANVLTF. CDR3 nucleotide sequence: TGTGCCAGCAGTTTCAGAGGTTTGGCTGGGGCCAACGTCCTGACTTTC. Combining the CDR3 with reference TRBV27 and TRBJ2-6 gives the whole variable domain EAQVTQNPRYLITVTGKKLTVTCSQNMNHEYMSWYRQDPGLGLRQIYYSMNVEVTDKGDVPEGYKVSRKEKRNFPLILESPSPNQTSLYFCASSFRGLAGANVLTFGAGSRLTVL.

This chain joins TRBV12-3 or TRBV12-4 and TRBJ2-1, with D hard to call. Trimming removed 3 bases at V and 8 bases at J, with 14 bases between. CDR3 length equals 14 residues. In DNA form, the CDR3 reads TGTGCCAGCAGTTTGGCGCCGCAAGTGCATGAGCAGTTCTTC. Translation: CASSLAPQVHEQFF.

V usage is TRBV20-1 and J usage is TRBJ2-7; tentatively, D is TRBD2 (7 bases). This CDR3 spans 16 amino acids. Trimming cost V 1 base and J 2 bases, with 18 bases left between them. Germline assignment: CDR1 DFQATT and CDR2 SNEGSKA (reference sequence). In DNA form, the CDR3 reads TGCAGTGCTAGAGGGCCCATGGGGGGGGCCACCTACGAGCAGTACTTC. Translation: CSARGPMGGATYEQYF.

The chain links TRBV24-1 to TRBJ1-5; TRBD1 aligns across 7 bases. CDR1 is KGHDR, CDR2 SFDVKD, per germline. The CDR3 is 15 amino acids. The J segment lost 7 bases and the V segment lost 4 bases, leaving 9 bases of the junction unmatched. CDR3 nucleotide sequence: TGTGCCACCAGTGACCCGAGGACAGGTGGCCAGCCCCAGCATTTT. This translates into CATSDPRTGGQPQHF.

This clonotype has just one count. The chain has TRBV24-1 and TRBJ2-1; no definite D call. This CDR3 region has 14 residues. Trimming left V 4 bases short and J 1 base short, with 7 bases between. CDR1 and CDR2 (germline): KGHDR, SFDVKD. DNA for the CDR3: TGTGCCACCAGTGACCCTAATTCCTACAATGAGCAGTTCTTC. This sequence encodes CATSDPNSYNEQFF.

The chain recombines TRBV18 with TRBJ2-3, with 7 bases that match TRBD1. From germline, CDR1 is KGHSH and CDR2 LQKENI. The CDR3 runs 14 residues. V dropped 5 bases and J dropped 4; count of bases not matched to a gene: 6. The CDR3 DNA reads as TGTGCCAGCTCATCTGGACAGGAGTCAGATACGCAGTATTTT. Its translation: CASSSGQESDTQYF.

The V gene is TRBV5-1, the J gene TRBJ2-4, with 8 bases identical to TRBD1. The CDR3 is 15 amino acids. The V gene's germline CDR1 is SGHRS and CDR2 YFSETQ. V lost 1 base, J lost 5 bases, and 5 bases stayed unmatched. CDR3: CASSLSRGLENIQYF. The CDR3 DNA follows: TGCGCCAGCAGCTTGAGCAGGGGGCTCGAAAACATTCAGTACTTC.

The chain couples TRBV4-1 to TRBJ2-5; no clear D gene. The CDR3 loop spans 16 amino acids. The V end lost 6 bases, the J end lost 5 bases, and 22 bases lay between the germline ends. Looked up from germline, CDR1 is MGHRA and CDR2 is YSYEKL. CDR3 sequence reads: CASRQRPVTGQETQYF. The CDR3 region has the DNA TGCGCCAGCAGGCAGCGTCCGGTCACCGGCCAGGAGACCCAGTACTTC.

This clonotype was seen a single time. This chain connects TRBV29-1 to TRBJ2-5; TRBD1 matches at 8 bases. Germline lookup yields CDR1 SQVTM and CDR2 ANQGSEA. The CDR3 covers 15 residues. V was clipped by 2 bases and J by 2 bases; unmatched bases: 7. DNA of the CDR3: TGCAGCGTTGAAAGGGGTGGGACAGGACAAGAGACCCAGTACTTC. Its protein product is CSVERGGTGQETQYF. Based on the CDR3 plus reference TRBV29-1 and TRBJ2-5, the full variable domain is SAVISQKPSRDICQRGTSLTIQCQVDSQVTMMFWYRQQPGQSLTLIATANQGSEATYESGFVIDKFPISRPNLTFSTLTVSNMSPEDSSIYLCSVERGGTGQETQYFGPGTRLLVL.

V is TRBV30 and J is TRBJ2-7; TRBD2 might be the D (5 bases). Trimming removed 2 bases from V and 3 bases from J, with 14 bases in between. This CDR3 has 14 amino acids. Germline V lookup: CDR1 GTSNPN, CDR2 SVGIG (reference sequence). CDR3 DNA: TGTGCCTGGAGTCCACCCCCGGGGAGCTACGAGCAGTACTTC. Translating it yields CAWSPPPGSYEQYF.

The genes are TRBV11-3 and TRBJ2-5, with a tentative D call TRBD1 (6 bases). Between the trimmed V and J ends, which lost 6 bases and 4 bases, there was a span of 9 bases. Per germline, CDR1 SGHNT and CDR2 YENEEA. This CDR3 is 12 amino acids long. CDR3 loop: CASRDSRETQYF. In DNA, the CDR3 is TGTGCCAGCAGGGACAGCCGAGAGACCCAGTACTTC.

J is TRBJ2-1 and V is TRBV5-4; TRBD2 agrees at 11 bases. The CDR3 has 15 residues. Unmatched junction bases numbered 2, after V lost 2 bases and J lost 4 bases. Germline lookup yields CDR1 SGHNT and CDR2 YYREEE (reference sequence). The CDR3 region is CASSFSGRVYNEQFF. In nucleotides, the CDR3 is TGTGCCAGCAGCTTTAGCGGGAGGGTTTACAATGAGCAGTTCTTC.

The rearrangement links TRBV30 to TRBJ1-1; D is undetermined. The CDR3 has 11 amino acids. The V end lost 2 bases, the J end lost 10 bases, and 11 bases lay between the germline ends. Germline CDR1 reads GTSNPN; CDR2 reads SVGIG (reference sequence). CDR3 residues: CAWSLTGGAFF. The DNA of the CDR3 is TGTGCCTGGAGTCTGACTGGTGGAGCTTTCTTT.

The rearrangement links TRBV20-1 to TRBJ2-1; 8 bases match TRBD2. Germline V lookup: CDR1 DFQATT, CDR2 SNEGSKA (reference sequence). The CDR3 has 17 amino acids. The junction had 18 bases not matched to a gene; V was cut back by 6 bases and J by 5 bases. CDR3 in DNA: TGCAGTGCGCCGACCGGGACTAGAAAGTGGAAGAACAATGAGCAGTTCTTC. Translation: CSAPTGTRKWKNNEQFF.

This clonotype is a singleton in its sample. The genes are TRBV11-2 and TRBJ1-2; 10 bases align to TRBD1. CDR1 and CDR2 from the germline V gene are SGHAT and FQNNGV. The V segment lost 3 bases and the J segment 1 base; nucleotides outside the gene matches: 2. The CDR3 has 15 amino acids. CDR3 amino acids: CASSLGTGVNYGYTF. CDR3 sequence (DNA): TGTGCCAGCAGCTTGGGGACAGGGGTTAACTATGGCTACACCTTC.

The genes are TRBV7-9 and TRBJ1-5, with D perhaps matching TRBD1 (6 bases). The ends were cut back, 1 base at V and 2 bases at J, with 15 bases in the middle. The CDR3 loop spans 17 amino acids. Germline assignment: CDR1 SEHNR and CDR2 FQNEAQ (reference sequence). In DNA, the CDR3 is TGTGCCAGCAGCTTAGGGACAGTAGTCTATGGCAATCAGCCCCAGCATTTT. Protein sequence: CASSLGTVVYGNQPQHF.

V is TRBV29-1 and J is TRBJ2-5; D gene unclear. V lost 3 bases, J lost 7 bases, and 15 bases lay in between. The CDR3 length is 13 residues. Germline loops: CDR1 SQVTM, CDR2 ANQGSEA. The CDR3 DNA reads TGCAGCGTTGACCTCGGGTCCGTAGGGACCCAGTACTTC. Translation gives CSVDLGSVGTQYF.

The chain employs TRBV5-4 and TRBJ1-1, with D hard to call. The V gene's germline CDR1 is SGHNT and CDR2 YYREEE (reference sequence). Trimming removed 3 bases from V and 0 bases from J, with 9 bases in between. The CDR3 is 14 residues long. The CDR3 sequence is CASSSTMMNTEAFF. In nucleotides, the CDR3 is TGTGCCAGCAGCTCAACCATGATGAACACTGAAGCTTTCTTT.

The chain employs TRBV4-1 and TRBJ2-3; 9 nucleotides agree with TRBD1. The V gene's germline CDR1 is MGHRA and CDR2 YSYEKL. CDR3 length: 15 residues. The V and J ends lost 0 bases and 8 bases, in that order; junction bases with no gene match: 6. The CDR3 DNA reads as TGCGCCAGCAGCCAAGAACAGGGGGCGCGGGGTACGCAGTATTTT. Translating it yields CASSQEQGARGTQYF.

The rearrangement uses TRBV6-5 and TRBJ1-1, with 7 positions matching TRBD1. Germline V gene data show CDR1 as MNHEY and CDR2 as SVGAGI. V lost 8 bases and J lost 1; bases outside the gene matches: 4. This CDR3 is 13 amino acids long. CDR3 nucleotide sequence: TGTGCCAGCGGAAGGGGGCGGAACACTGAAGCTTTCTTT. It specifies CASGRGRNTEAFF.

The chain links TRBV18 to TRBJ2-6; 8 nucleotides agree with TRBD1. In germline, CDR1 is KGHSH, CDR2 LQKENI. This CDR3 region has 18 residues. Losses at the gene ends were 6 bases for V and 1 base for J; bases not matched to a gene: 11. The CDR3, as DNA: TGTGCCAGCTCCCCTCCTGGACAGGGCCCTTCTGGGGCCAACGTCCTGACTTTC. Translating gives CASSPPGQGPSGANVLTF.

V and J are TRBV12-3 or TRBV12-4 and TRBJ2-7; TRBD2 is a possible D gene (5 bases). The V gene lost 5 bases and the J gene lost 7 bases, with 12 bases spanning the gap. This CDR3 has 12 amino acids. CDR3 protein: CASSGELGEQYF. The DNA of the CDR3 is TGTGCCAGCAGTGGGGAGTTGGGGGAGCAGTACTTC.

The CDR3 DNA reads TGCAGCGTTGCGTGGGGCCACGAGCAGTACTTC. The encoded protein is CSVAWGHEQYF. The chain employs TRBV29-1 and TRBJ2-7, with D tentatively TRBD1 (5 bases). The germline V gene encodes CDR1 SQVTM and CDR2 ANQGSEA. The CDR3 loop spans 11 amino acids. V was trimmed by 4 bases and J by 5 bases, leaving 9 bases between them.

The rearrangement joins TRBV7-2 to TRBJ2-5; tentative D call: TRBD1 (6 bases). Trimming cost V 4 bases and J 4 bases, with 16 bases left between them. The CDR3 sequence is 15 residues long. The germline V gene has CDR1 SGHTA and CDR2 FQGNSA. CDR3 sequence: CASSSLGAPGETQYF. The CDR3, as DNA: TGTGCCAGCAGCTCGTTGGGGGCCCCGGGAGAGACCCAGTACTTC.